What follows are 5 T cell receptor beta chains derived from one specimen sequenced in a study of graft-versus-host responses after intestinal transplantation. Generated by immunoSEQ multiplex PCR, the TCRdb table keeps only in-frame clones and is missing some. The table shows about 40,000 clones, with under 90% occurring only once. This sample comprised PBMCs, obtained 260 to 270 days after transplant. The receptors come from a human patient who received an intestinal transplant, so some T cells may come from the graft donor.

The V gene is TRBV19, the J gene TRBJ2-1; D gene uncertain. V lost 5 bases, J lost 2 bases, and 10 bases lay in between. The CDR3 totals 14 residues. Germline values: CDR1 LNHDA, CDR2 SQIVND (reference sequence). CDR3 sequence (DNA): TGTGCCAGTAGTTGGTGGGTCCCCTACAATGAGCAGTTCTTC. It is translated as CASSWWVPYNEQFF.

V and J are TRBV15 and TRBJ2-3; D is possibly TRBD1 (6 bases). Germline-derived CDR1 and CDR2 are LNHNV and YYDKDF (reference sequence). The V and J ends lost 4 bases and 4 bases respectively, with 21 bases between them. The CDR3 runs 17 residues. CDR3 nucleotides: TGTGCCACCAGCACACCGGGACAACCGTCCGGGGCAGATACGCAGTATTTT. Protein product: CATSTPGQPSGADTQYF. The variable domain in full, with the rest retrieved from reference TRBV15 and TRBJ2-3, is DAMVIQNPRYQVTQFGKPVTLSCSQTLNHNVMYWYQQKSSQAPKLLFHYYDKDFNNEADTPDNFQSRRPNTSFCFLDIRSPGLGDTAMYLCATSTPGQPSGADTQYFGPGTRLTVL.

The rearrangement uses TRBV7-9 and TRBJ1-4; no clear D. V was shortened by 7 bases and J by 7 bases, with 7 bases between the two germline ends. This CDR3 contains 11 residues. CDR1 SEHNR and CDR2 FQNEAQ come from the germline V gene (reference sequence). CDR3 DNA: TGTGCCAGCACCACGGGTGAAAAACTGTTTTTT. Its translation is CASTTGEKLFF.

This clone was seen only a few times. The chain joins TRBV27 to TRBJ1-3, with D possibly TRBD1 on 5 matching bases. Trimming cost V 5 bases and J 0 bases, with 14 bases left between them. The V gene's germline CDR1 is MNHEY and CDR2 SMNVEV (reference sequence). This CDR3 is 16 amino acids long. CDR3 loop: CASSPLGGASGNTIYF. The CDR3 region has the DNA TGTGCCAGCAGTCCCCTTGGGGGAGCCTCTGGAAACACCATATATTTT.

The V and J genes are TRBV6-5 and TRBJ1-6, with D perhaps matching TRBD1 (6 bases). CDR1 is MNHEY and CDR2 is SVGAGI in the germline V gene. This CDR3 is built from 13 residues. V was pared by 5 bases and J by 7 bases, with 9 bases between. The CDR3 here is CASSATGNSPLHF. CDR3 coding DNA: TGTGCCAGCAGTGCTACAGGGAATTCACCCCTCCACTTT.